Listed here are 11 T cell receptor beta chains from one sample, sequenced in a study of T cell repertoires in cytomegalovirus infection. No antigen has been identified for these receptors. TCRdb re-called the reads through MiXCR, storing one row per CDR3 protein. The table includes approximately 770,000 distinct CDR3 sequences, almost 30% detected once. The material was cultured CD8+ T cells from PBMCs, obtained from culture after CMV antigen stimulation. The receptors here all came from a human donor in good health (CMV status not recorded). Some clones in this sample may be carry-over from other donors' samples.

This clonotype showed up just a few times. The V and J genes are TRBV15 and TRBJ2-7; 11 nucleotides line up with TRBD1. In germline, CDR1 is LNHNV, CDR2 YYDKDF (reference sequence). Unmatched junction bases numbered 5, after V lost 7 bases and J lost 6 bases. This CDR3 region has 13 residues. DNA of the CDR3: TGTGCCACCACCGAGGACAGGGGGCGCGAGCAGTACTTC. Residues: CATTEDRGREQYF.

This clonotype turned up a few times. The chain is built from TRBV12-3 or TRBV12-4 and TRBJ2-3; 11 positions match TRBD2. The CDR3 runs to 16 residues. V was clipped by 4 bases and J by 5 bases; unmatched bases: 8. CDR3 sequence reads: CASSSPLAGVGDTQYF. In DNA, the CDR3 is TGTGCCAGCAGTTCCCCACTAGCGGGGGTGGGAGATACGCAGTATTTT.

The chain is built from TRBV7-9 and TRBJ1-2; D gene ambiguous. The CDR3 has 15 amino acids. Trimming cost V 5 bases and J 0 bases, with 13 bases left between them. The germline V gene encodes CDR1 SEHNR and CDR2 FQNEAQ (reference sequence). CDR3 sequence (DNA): TGTGCCAGCAGCCTGGATGGACTCCCTAACTATGGCTACACCTTC. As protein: CASSLDGLPNYGYTF.

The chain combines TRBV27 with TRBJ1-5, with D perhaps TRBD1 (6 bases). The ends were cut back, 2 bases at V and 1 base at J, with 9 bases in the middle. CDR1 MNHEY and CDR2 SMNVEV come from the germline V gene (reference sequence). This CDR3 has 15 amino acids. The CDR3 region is CASSLDRLSNQPQHF. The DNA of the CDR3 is TGTGCCAGCAGTTTAGACAGGCTCAGCAATCAGCCCCAGCATTTT.

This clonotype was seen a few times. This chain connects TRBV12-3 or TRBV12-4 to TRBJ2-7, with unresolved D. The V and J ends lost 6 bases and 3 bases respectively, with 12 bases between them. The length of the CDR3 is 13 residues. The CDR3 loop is CASSLDGHYEQYV. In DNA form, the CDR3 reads TGTGCCAGCAGCCTGGACGGTCACTACGAGCAGTACGTC.

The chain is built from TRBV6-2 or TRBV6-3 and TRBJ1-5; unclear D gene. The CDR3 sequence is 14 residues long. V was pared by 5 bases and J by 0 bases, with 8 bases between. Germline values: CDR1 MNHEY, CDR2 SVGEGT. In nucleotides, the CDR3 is TGTGCCAGCAGTCCCACGAATAGCAATCAGCCCCAGCATTTT. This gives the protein CASSPTNSNQPQHF.

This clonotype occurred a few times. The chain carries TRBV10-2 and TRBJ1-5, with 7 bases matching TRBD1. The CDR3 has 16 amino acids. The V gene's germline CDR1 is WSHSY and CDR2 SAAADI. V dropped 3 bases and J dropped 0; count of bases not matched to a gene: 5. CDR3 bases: TGCGCCAGCAGTGACACAGGGGCTTATAGCAATCAGCCCCAGCATTTT. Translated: CASSDTGAYSNQPQHF.

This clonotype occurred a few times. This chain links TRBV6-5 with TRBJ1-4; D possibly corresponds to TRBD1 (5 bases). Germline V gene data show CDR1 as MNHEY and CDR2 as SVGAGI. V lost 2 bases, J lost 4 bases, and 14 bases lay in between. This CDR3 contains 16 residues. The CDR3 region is CASSYESTVLNEKLFF. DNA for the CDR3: TGTGCCAGCAGTTACGAGTCGACAGTACTTAATGAAAAACTGTTTTTT.

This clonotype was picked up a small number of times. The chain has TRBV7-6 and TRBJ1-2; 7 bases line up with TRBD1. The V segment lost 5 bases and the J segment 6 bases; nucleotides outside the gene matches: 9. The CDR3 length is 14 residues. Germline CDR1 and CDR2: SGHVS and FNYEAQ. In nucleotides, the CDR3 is TGTGCCAGCAGCCCCCCCGGGAGGGGGCATGGCTACACCTTC. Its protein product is CASSPPGRGHGYTF.

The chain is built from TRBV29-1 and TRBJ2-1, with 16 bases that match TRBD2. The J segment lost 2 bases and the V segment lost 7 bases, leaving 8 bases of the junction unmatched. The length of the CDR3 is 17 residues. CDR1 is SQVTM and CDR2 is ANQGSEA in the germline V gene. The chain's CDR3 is CSGVGLAGGPAYNEQFF. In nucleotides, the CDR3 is TGCAGCGGGGTGGGACTAGCGGGGGGGCCCGCCTACAATGAGCAGTTCTTC.

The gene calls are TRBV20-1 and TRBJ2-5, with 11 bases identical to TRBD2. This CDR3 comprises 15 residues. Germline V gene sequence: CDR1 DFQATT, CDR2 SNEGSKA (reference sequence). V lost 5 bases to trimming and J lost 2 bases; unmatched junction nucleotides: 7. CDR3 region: CSARLLAGEQETQYF. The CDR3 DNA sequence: TGCAGTGCTCGACTACTAGCGGGGGAACAAGAGACCCAGTACTTC.